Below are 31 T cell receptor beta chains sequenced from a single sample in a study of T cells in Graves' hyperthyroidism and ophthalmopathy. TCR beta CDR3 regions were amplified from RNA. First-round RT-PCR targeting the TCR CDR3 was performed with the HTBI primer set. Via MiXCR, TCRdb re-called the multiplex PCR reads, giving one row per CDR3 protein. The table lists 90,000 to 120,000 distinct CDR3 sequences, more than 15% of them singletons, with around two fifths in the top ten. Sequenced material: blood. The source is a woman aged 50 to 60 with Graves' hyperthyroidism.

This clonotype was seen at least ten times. The CDR3 loop is CASSQAGAGAGELFF. CDR3 sequence (DNA): TGTGCCAGCAGCCAGGCGGGAGCTGGGGCCGGGGAGCTGTTTTTT. The rearrangement uses TRBV14 and TRBJ2-2, with 7 bases matching TRBD2. Trimming at V came to 3 bases and at J to 6 bases, leaving 7 bases not matched to a gene. CDR1 and CDR2 (germline): SGHDN, FVKESK. This CDR3 comprises 15 residues. Looking up the rest from reference TRBV14 and TRBJ2-2 gives the full variable domain: EAGVTQFPSHSVIEKGQTVTLRCDPISGHDNLYWYRRVMGKEIKFLLHFVKESKQDESGMPNNRFLAERTGGTYSTLKVQPAELEDSGVYFCASSQAGAGAGELFFGEGSRLTVL.

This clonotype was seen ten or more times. The CDR3 region has the DNA TGTGCCATCATAGGGGACAGGGGAGGGGAGCAGTACTTC. As protein: CAIIGDRGGEQYF. The V call is TRBV10-3, the J call TRBJ2-7; 10 bases align to TRBD1. Germline CDR1 ENHRY, CDR2 SYGVKD. CDR3 size: 13 residues. V lost 7 bases to trimming and J lost 7 bases; unmatched junction nucleotides: 7.

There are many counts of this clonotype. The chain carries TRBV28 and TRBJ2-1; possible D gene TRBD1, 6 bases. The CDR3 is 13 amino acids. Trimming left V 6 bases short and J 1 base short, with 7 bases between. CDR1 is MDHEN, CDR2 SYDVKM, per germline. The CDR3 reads CASSRGSYNEQFF. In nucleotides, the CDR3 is TGTGCCAGCAGCAGGGGTTCCTACAATGAGCAGTTCTTC. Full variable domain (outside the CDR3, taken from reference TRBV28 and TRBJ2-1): DVKVTQSSRYLVKRTGEKVFLECVQDMDHENMFWYRQDPGLGLRLIYFSYDVKMKEKGDIPEGYSVSREKKERFSLILESASTNQTSMYLCASSRGSYNEQFFGPGTRLTVL.

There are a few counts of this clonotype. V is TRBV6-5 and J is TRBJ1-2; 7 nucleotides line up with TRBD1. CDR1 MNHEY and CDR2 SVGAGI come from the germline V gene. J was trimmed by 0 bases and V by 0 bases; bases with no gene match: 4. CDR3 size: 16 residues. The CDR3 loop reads CASSYSGQRTNYGYTF. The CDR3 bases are TGTGCCAGCAGTTACTCGGGACAGAGAACTAACTATGGCTACACCTTC.

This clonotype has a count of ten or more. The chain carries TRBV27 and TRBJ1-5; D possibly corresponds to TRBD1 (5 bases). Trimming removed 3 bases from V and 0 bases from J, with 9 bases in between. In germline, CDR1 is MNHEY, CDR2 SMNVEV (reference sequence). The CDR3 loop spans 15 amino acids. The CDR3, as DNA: TGTGCCAGCAGTTTGGGACCCAATAGCAATCAGCCCCAGCATTTT. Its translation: CASSLGPNSNQPQHF.

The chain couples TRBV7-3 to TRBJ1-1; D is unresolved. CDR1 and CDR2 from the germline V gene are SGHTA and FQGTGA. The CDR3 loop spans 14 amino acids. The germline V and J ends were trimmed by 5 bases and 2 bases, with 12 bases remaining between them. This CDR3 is CASSPHTVNTEAFF. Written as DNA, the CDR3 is TGTGCCAGCAGCCCCCACACAGTAAACACTGAAGCTTTCTTT.

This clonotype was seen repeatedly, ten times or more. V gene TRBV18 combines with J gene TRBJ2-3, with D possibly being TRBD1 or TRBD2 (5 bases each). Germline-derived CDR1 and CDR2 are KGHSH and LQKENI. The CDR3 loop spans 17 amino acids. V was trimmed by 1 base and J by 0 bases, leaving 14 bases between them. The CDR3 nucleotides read TGTGCCAGCTCACCACTCCCAACGGGACCTAGCACAGATACGCAGTATTTT. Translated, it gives CASSPLPTGPSTDTQYF.

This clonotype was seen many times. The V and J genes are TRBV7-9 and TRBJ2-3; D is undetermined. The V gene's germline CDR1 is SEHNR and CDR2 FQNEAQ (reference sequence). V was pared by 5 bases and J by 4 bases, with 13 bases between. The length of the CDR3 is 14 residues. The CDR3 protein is CASSVLGGADTQYF. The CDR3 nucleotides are TGTGCCAGCAGCGTTTTGGGCGGTGCAGATACGCAGTATTTT.

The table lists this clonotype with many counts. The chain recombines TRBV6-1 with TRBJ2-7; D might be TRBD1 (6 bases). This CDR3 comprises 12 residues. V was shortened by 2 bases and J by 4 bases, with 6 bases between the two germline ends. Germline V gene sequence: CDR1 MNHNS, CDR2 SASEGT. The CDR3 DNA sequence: TGTGCCAGCAGTGAAAGGGGGTACGAGCAGTACGTC. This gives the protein CASSERGYEQYV.

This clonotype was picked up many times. The CDR3 nucleotides are TGCGCCAGCAGTGAGACCGACTGGAGCTCCTACGAGCAGTACTTC. Amino acid sequence: CASSETDWSSYEQYF. This sequence joins TRBV10-2 and TRBJ2-7; D not resolved. The CDR3 totals 15 residues. Germline V gives CDR1 WSHSY, CDR2 SAAADI. Trimming removed 2 bases from V and 0 bases from J, with 11 bases in between.

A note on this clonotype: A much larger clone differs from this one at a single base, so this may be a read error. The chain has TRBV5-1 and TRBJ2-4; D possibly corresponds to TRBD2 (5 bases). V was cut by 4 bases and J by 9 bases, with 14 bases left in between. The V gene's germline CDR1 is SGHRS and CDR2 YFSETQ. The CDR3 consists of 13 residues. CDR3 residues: CASSRAGVGIQYF. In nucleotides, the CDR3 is TGCGCCAGCAGCCGGGCCGGGGTGGGCATTCAGTACTTC.

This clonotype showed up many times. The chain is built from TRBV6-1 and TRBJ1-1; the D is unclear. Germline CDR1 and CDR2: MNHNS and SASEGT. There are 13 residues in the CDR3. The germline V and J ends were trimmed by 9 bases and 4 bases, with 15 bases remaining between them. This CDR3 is CASERRVGTEAFF. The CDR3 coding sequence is TGTGCCAGTGAGAGACGGGTCGGCACTGAAGCTTTCTTT.

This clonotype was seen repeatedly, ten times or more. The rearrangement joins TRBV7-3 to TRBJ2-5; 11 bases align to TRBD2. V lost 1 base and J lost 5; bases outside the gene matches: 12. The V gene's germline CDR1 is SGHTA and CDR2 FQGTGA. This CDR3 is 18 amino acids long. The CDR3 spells CASSLKGGASGRRETQYF. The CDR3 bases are TGTGCCAGCAGCTTAAAAGGCGGGGCTAGCGGGAGGCGGGAGACCCAGTACTTC.

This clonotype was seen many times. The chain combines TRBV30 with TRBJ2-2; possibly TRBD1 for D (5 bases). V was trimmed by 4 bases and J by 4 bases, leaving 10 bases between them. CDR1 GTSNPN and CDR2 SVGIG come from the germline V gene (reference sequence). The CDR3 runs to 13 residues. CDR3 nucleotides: TGTGCCTGGACCAGGGTAGGCACCGGGGAGCTGTTTTTT. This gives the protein CAWTRVGTGELFF.

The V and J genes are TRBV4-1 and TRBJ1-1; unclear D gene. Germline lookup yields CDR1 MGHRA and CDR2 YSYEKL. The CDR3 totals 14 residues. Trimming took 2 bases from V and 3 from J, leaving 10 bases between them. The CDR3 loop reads CASSQPGLDTEAFF. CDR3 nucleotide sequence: TGCGCCAGCAGCCAACCTGGACTCGACACTGAAGCTTTCTTT.

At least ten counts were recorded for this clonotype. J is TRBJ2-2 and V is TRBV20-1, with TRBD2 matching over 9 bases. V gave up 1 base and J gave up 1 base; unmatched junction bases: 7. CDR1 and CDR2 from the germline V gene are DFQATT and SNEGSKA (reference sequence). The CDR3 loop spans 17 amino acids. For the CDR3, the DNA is TGCAGTGCTAGAGTCCTAGCGGGGACCGTGAACACCGGGGAGCTGTTTTTT. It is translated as CSARVLAGTVNTGELFF.

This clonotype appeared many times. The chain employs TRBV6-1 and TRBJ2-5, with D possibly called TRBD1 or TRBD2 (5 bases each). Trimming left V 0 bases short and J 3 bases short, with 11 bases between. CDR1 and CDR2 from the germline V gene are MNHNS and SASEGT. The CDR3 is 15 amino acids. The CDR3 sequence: CASSEAPGTKETQYF. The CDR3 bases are TGTGCCAGCAGTGAAGCGCCAGGGACGAAAGAGACCCAGTACTTC.

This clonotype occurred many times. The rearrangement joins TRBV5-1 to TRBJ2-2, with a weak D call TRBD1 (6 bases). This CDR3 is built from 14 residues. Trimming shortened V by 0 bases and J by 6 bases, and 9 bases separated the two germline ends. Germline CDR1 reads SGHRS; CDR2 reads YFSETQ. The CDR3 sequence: CASSLAGAPGELFF. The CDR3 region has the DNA TGCGCCAGCAGCTTGGCAGGGGCGCCCGGGGAGCTGTTTTTT.

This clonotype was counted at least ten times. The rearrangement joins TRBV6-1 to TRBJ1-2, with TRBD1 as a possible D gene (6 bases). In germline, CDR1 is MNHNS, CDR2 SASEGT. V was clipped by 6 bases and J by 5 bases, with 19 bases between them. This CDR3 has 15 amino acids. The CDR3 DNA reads TGTGCCAGCAGCTCCCCCCGGGGACAATCTTATGGCTACACCTTC. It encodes CASSSPRGQSYGYTF.

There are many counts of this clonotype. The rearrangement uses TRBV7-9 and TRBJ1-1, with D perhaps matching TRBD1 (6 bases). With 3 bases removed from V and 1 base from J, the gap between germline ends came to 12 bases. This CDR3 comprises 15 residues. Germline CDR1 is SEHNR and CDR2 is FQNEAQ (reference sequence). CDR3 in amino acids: CASSFLGTSNTEAFF. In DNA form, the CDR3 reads TGTGCCAGCAGCTTTCTTGGGACATCGAACACTGAAGCTTTCTTT.

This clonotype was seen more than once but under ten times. The CDR3 nucleotides are TGTGCCAGCAGCTCTGGCCGTATGACTAGCGGGAGGGGAGTATGGGATGAGCAGTTCTTC. It is translated as CASSSGRMTSGRGVWDEQFF. The V and J genes are TRBV7-9 and TRBJ2-1, with 14 bases matching TRBD2. The CDR3 contains 20 residues. The V gene's germline CDR1 is SEHNR and CDR2 FQNEAQ (reference sequence). The junction had 19 bases not matched to a gene; V was cut back by 4 bases and J by 8 bases.

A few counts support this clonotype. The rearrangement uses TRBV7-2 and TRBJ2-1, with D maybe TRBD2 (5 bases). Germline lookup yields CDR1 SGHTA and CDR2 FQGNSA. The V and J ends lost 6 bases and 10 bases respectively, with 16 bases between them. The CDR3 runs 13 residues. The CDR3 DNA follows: TGTGCCAGCAGTGTCCTGGAGGTAGCAGAGCAGTTCTTC. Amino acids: CASSVLEVAEQFF.

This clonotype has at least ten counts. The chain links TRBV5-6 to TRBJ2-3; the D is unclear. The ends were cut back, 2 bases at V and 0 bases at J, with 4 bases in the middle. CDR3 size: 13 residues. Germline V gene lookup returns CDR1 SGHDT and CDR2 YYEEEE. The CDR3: CASSFRSTDTQYF. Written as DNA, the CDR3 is TGTGCCAGCAGCTTCAGAAGCACAGATACGCAGTATTTT.

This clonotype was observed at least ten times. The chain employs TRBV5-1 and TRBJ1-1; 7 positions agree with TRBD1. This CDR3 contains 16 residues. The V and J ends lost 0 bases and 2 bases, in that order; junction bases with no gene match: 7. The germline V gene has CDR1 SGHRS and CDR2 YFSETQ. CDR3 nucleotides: TGCGCCAGCAGCTTGGGAGCACAGGGGTTAAACACTGAAGCTTTCTTT. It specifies CASSLGAQGLNTEAFF.

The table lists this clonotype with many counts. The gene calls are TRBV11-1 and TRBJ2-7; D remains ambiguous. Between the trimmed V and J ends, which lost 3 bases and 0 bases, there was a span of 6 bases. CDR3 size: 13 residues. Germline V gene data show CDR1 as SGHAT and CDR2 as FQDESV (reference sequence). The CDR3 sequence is CASSFWDSYEQYF. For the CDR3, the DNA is TGTGCCAGCAGCTTCTGGGACTCCTACGAGCAGTACTTC.

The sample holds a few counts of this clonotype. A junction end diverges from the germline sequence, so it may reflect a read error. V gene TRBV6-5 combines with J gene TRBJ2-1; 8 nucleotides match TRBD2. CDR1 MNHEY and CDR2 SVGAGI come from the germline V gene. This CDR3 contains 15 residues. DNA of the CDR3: TGTGCCGGCAGTTATACTAGCGGTTTCTACAATGAGCAGTTCTTC. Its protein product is CAGSYTSGFYNEQFF.

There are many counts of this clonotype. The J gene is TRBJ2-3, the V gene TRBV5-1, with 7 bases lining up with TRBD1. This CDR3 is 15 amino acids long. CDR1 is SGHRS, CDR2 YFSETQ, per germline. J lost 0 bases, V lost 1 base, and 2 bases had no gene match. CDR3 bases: TGCGCCAGCAGCTTGAGGGACAGTAGCACAGATACGCAGTATTTT. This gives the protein CASSLRDSSTDTQYF.

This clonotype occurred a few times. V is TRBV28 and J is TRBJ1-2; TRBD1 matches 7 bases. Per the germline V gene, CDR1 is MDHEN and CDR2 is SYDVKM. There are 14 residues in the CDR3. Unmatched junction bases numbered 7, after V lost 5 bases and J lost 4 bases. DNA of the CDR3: TGTGCCAGCAGTCCAAGAACAGGGGCCTATGGCTACACCTTC. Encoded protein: CASSPRTGAYGYTF.

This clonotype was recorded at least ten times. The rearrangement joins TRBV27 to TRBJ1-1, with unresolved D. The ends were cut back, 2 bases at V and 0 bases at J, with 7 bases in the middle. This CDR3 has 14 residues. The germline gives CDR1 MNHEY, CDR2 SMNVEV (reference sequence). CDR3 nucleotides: TGTGCCAGCAGTTTAGGCAGCCTGAACACTGAAGCTTTCTTT. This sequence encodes CASSLGSLNTEAFF.

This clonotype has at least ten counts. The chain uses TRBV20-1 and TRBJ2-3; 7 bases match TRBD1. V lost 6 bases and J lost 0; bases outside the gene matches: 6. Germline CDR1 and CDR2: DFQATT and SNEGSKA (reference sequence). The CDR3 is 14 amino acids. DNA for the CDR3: TGCAGTGCACGGGACAGCCGAAGCACAGATACGCAGTATTTT. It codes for CSARDSRSTDTQYF.

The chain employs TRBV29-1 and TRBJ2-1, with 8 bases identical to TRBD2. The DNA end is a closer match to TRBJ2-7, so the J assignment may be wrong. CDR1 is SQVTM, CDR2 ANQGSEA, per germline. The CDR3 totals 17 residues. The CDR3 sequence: CSVEERASGLSYNEQYF. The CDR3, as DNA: TGCAGCGTTGAAGAACGAGCTAGCGGGTTATCCTACAATGAGCAGTACTTC.